These 5 T cell receptor beta chains originate from one sample sequenced in a study of blood T cell repertoires in COVID-19. The method was immunoSEQ multiplex PCR; TCRdb's version includes in-frame clones alone and lacks a portion of them. Here the sample spans about 400,000 clones, around nine tenths being singletons. What was sequenced was peripheral blood. The receptors were gathered from a human donor in a cohort sampled during active COVID-19.

This chain joins TRBV13 and TRBJ2-1; 8 bases map to TRBD1. The V gene end was trimmed by 3 bases and the J gene end by 5 bases; junction bases not matched to a gene: 9. The germline CDR1 and CDR2 sequences are PRHDT and FYEKMQ (reference sequence). The CDR3 is made up of 16 amino acids. The CDR3: CASSFWTGSPNNEQFF. In DNA form, the CDR3 reads TGTGCCAGCAGCTTCTGGACAGGGAGCCCCAACAATGAGCAGTTCTTC. Variable domain in full (rest from reference TRBV13 and TRBJ2-1): AAGVIQSPRHLIKEKRETATLKCYPIPRHDTVYWYQQGPGQDPQFLISFYEKMQSDKGSIPDRFSAQQFSDYHSELNMSSLELGDSALYFCASSFWTGSPNNEQFFGPGTRLTVL.

The chain has TRBV29-1 and TRBJ2-7; the match to TRBD2 covers 11 bases. This CDR3 has 15 amino acids. Germline-derived CDR1 and CDR2 are SQVTM and ANQGSEA. V dropped 6 bases and J dropped 1; count of bases not matched to a gene: 8. The CDR3 nucleotides read TGCAGCGTAGAGGGGACTAGCGGAACTTCCTACGAGCAGTACTTC. Its protein product is CSVEGTSGTSYEQYF.

The J gene is TRBJ1-6, the V gene TRBV5-5; D perhaps matches TRBD1 (5 bases). The CDR3 is 14 amino acids. Germline V gene data show CDR1 as SGHKS and CDR2 as YYEKEE (reference sequence). V lost 0 bases, J lost 6 bases, and 7 bases lay in between. The CDR3 DNA reads TGTGCCAGCAGCTTGGGCAGGGTTAATTCACCCCTCCACTTT. Its protein is CASSLGRVNSPLHF.

The chain joins TRBV7-2 to TRBJ1-2; 10 bases are shared with TRBD1. V lost 2 bases, J lost 5 bases, and 2 bases stayed unmatched. CDR1 and CDR2 from the germline V gene are SGHTA and FQGNSA. The CDR3 totals 14 residues. The CDR3 region has the DNA TGTGCCAGCAGCTTACGACAGGGGGCATATGGCTACACCTTC. It specifies CASSLRQGAYGYTF.

This clone was detected once. J is TRBJ2-5 and V is TRBV4-2; 16 bases fit TRBD2. CDR3 length: 17 residues. Germline assignment: CDR1 LGHNA and CDR2 YNFKEQ. Trimming cost V 5 bases and J 4 bases; bases outside gene matches: 7. CDR3 residues: CASSWGLAGGAGETQYF. For the CDR3, the DNA is TGTGCCAGCAGCTGGGGACTAGCGGGGGGGGCCGGAGAGACCCAGTACTTC.